This T cell receptor (beta chain) emerged from a study of beta chain features in type 1 diabetes. Findings and caveats of the study: The analysis here could not establish whether HLA type shapes TCRB rearrangement.

Expressed TCRB transcripts got sequenced, as all isolated RNA was reverse transcribed. Read counts averaged around 3.5 million for samples of naive, central memory and regulatory T cells. Here immunoSEQ multiplex PCR was the method, and the copy in TCRdb shows in-frame clones only, minus some. The table lists over 500,000 clones, 15% of them singletons. This CDR3 contains 16 residues. The V gene's germline CDR1 is MGHRA and CDR2 YSYEKL. V was cut by 4 bases and J by 5 bases, with 20 bases left in between. Purity of each sorted population was above 95%. Points on this clone: Its antigen is unknown.

Material for sequencing was naive CD4+ T cells from blood. This chain joins TRBV4-1 and TRBJ1-2; D is perhaps TRBD1 (6 bases). This sequence originates from a man aged 18 to 30 in good health. The CDR3 loop is CASSRPIQGRAYGYTF. CDR3 sequence (DNA): TGCGCCAGCAGCCGGCCAATACAGGGAAGGGCGTATGGCTACACCTTC.